The present TCR beta chain was sequenced within a study of cytomegalovirus exposure and HLA in healthy donors (dated by TCRdb to the late 2010s). About the full investigation: According to an earlier analysis of 550 to 750 of the donors, about 170 million T cells yielded 117 million unique TCR beta sequences and less than 300 Gb of sequence data. HLA typing covered class I and class II loci at four-digit resolution. To study patterns of TCR occurrence, a later analysis re-analyzed previously published TCR beta repertoires from around 670 donors and added high-resolution HLA genotyping. Every repertoire in the discovery cohort had been generated on one and the same sequencing platform. A separate validation cohort of about 110 different subjects was used in addition to the approximately 700-subject first cohort. Of the 398 genotyped donors, roughly 85% fell in the genetic ancestry cluster associated with self-reported Caucasian donors. The study aimed to test whether cataloging public T cell receptors could reveal signatures of past pathogen exposure. An early release that covered 640 HLA-typed donors contained approximately 300 gigabases of sequencing data and approximately 85 million unique TCR sequences. A later genetic analysis used genome-wide SNP genotypes for 398 of the 666 donors, treating that subset as a discovery cohort. About five DR-DQ haplotypes were handled as single units for association and clustering, since linkage in the cohort was strong. To predict cytomegalovirus infection status, the study combined high-throughput TCR immunosequencing, statistical association of individual TCRs with disease status, and machine learning. On average, around 200,000 unique TCR beta nucleotide sequences were sequenced per donor among some 420 genotyped donors of the cohort, with roughly 18% of those sequences being non-productive. Using immunosequencing, the study profiled T cell repertoires from fewer than 700 subjects and related those repertoires to cytomegalovirus serostatus. Typing coverage differed by locus: A, B, C, DRB1 and DQB1 were typed in roughly 620-630 donors, DQA1 in 500 to 550, DPA1 in 600 to 610, and DPB1 in just under 480. In the later analysis, no new phenotypic data were used to find candidate immune exposures; instead, reliance was placed on TCR beta sequences and their occurrence across donors. Alongside the repertoire data, information on donor age, sex, ethnicity and CMV serostatus was compiled. To decide whether each TCR beta V gene segment behaved as functional or pseudogenic, an earlier analysis of some 540 of the donors relied on high-throughput TCR beta sequencing.

The cohort consisted of fewer than 700 healthy bone marrow donors. At the time of sampling, all cohort members were nominally healthy, though unrecorded immune exposures were likely present. The donor tested CMV seronegative and was one of the 352 seronegative cohort members. Each donor provided a peripheral blood sample, and peripheral blood mononuclear cells were used for TCR beta sequencing. Genomic DNA was extracted from the blood cell samples with the Qiagen DNeasy Blood Extraction Kit. Here is what the overall study found, with its caveats: About 17 rarely observed V segments, including chromosome 9 orphons, were excluded from the earlier analysis of a few hundred of the donors because counts were too low. Across donors, most TCR sequences were observed very rarely, whereas some public TCRs were present in many individuals. In a later analysis, the rate of TCR association differed among HLA loci, with DRB1 alleles having the most associated TCRs and HLA-C alleles having the fewest. V-gene and J-gene trimming of TCR beta chains was associated with a missense DCLRE1C variant in a later genetic analysis, and the association was replicated in an independent cohort. A later analysis found that most CMV-associated TCR beta chains appeared HLA-restricted, with HLA associations seemingly driven largely by CMV exposure. Because some donors lacked HLA typing at each locus, the association tests relied only on the typed subset. In an earlier analysis of 450 to 750 of the donors, most TCR beta V segments appeared in productive rearrangements about 90% or about 30% of the time, broadly matching IMGT annotations. A total of fewer than 200 TCR beta chains were listed by the study as associated with cytomegalovirus. Immune exposure information for the cohort was limited to CMV serostatus. Specific HLA alleles were associated with over 15,000 TCR beta sequences at a false discovery rate of 0.05 in a later analysis. In a later analysis, HLA-associated TCR beta chains were found to be more clonally expanded and to have lower generation probabilities than equally common non-associated chains. According to a later genetic analysis, donors in an Asian-associated ancestry cluster had fewer N-insertions in productive TCRs than the approximately 700-donor mean. The authors suggested that the approach could potentially be generalized to other disease states and immunological phenotypes. In both the original and validation cohorts, the classifier was reported to diagnose cytomegalovirus status with high specificity and sensitivity. A cluster of highly shared sequence variants was judged likely to represent a technical artifact of the sequencing pipeline. Presence/absence analyses assumed roughly uniform sequencing depth across donors, an assumption that may not hold. Linkage disequilibrium might explain the correlated functional status among segregating V segments, but an unknown experimental factor could not be ruled out. A few of the identified cytomegalovirus-associated TCR beta chains were confirmed in vitro to be specific for cytomegalovirus antigens. A further reported finding was that TCR beta sequences accurately predicted the HLA-A and HLA-B alleles for most subjects in the first cohort. Several of the top co-occurrence clusters appeared to be linked to parvovirus B19, influenza, CMV and Epstein-Barr virus, according to a later analysis. Some IMGT-functional V segments, including TRBV6-2 and TRBV6-3, could not be told apart with the 87-base-pair reads, so those segments were excluded. Only TCR beta chains were sequenced in this cohort, and the absence of alpha or paired-chain data limited detectable features. Assigning TCR associations to individual alleles was difficult when HLA alleles, especially DR and DQ, strongly co-occurred.

Details on this clone: No cognate antigen has been identified for it. No clone much larger than this one lies a single base away; base qualities are absent.

Libraries were prepared through the immunoSEQ multiplex PCR assay. For the multiplex PCR, a mixture combining 60 forward primers for TCR Vbeta segments and 13 reverse primers for TCR Jbeta segments was used. The CDR3 region of rearranged TCR beta genes was amplified from genomic DNA with a multiplex PCR assay. The Illumina HiSeq System was used to sequence the amplified TCR beta libraries as 87-base-pair reads. Turning to the authors' computational methods: A later analysis tallied roughly 78 million unique TCR beta chains across the 666 repertoires, and about 12 million of those chains were shared by two or more donors. Raw reads were error-corrected and collapsed into unique sequences by a nearest-neighbor algorithm in which closely related sequences were merged to remove PCR and sequencing errors. To assign V, D and J gene segments, CDR3 sequences were aligned to IMGT reference sequences. For a sequence to be retained, a match of at least six nucleotides was required to both a V gene segment and a J gene segment. Rearrangements were called productive when the CDR3 lacked stop codons and stayed in frame with V and J; all others were non-productive. Following IMGT convention, CDR3 was defined as the stretch from the second conserved V-encoded cysteine to the conserved J-encoded phenylalanine. In an earlier analysis of 500 to 650 of the donors, sequences lacking an unambiguous match to a single V gene segment were excluded. An earlier analysis of 587 of the donors called V segments functional above 56.7% productive rearrangements and segregating when the between-donor standard deviation exceeded 5%. To diagnose cytomegalovirus status from the catalog of TCR beta chain sequences, a statistical classification framework was built. V and J gene assignment, in a later analysis, came from comparing TCR nucleotide sequences with IMGT/GENE-DB human TR gene sequences. In a later analysis, CDR3 sequences and most-parsimonious VDJ recombination scenarios were assigned using the TCRdist pipeline. In a later analysis, each TCR beta chain was defined by its CDR3 amino acid sequence together with its V-gene family, and reads without a unique V-gene family were excluded. To address suspected cross-contamination and a sequencing artifact, a later analysis removed some 620 highly shared, low-generation-probability nucleotide sequences. In a later analysis, a clonal expansion index for each public chain was calculated from normalized within-repertoire ranks of inferred template counts. A later analysis computed generation probabilities with a VDJ recombination model fitted to out-of-frame rearrangements, and checked the results against IGoR. Hypergeometric tests were used in a later analysis to score TCR-TCR, TCR-HLA and TCR-CMV co-occurrence, with a repertoire-size bias correction applied to the TCR pairs. A later analysis estimated false discovery rates by permuting HLA or CMV assignments 20 times. In a later analysis, co-occurring TCRs were grouped using DBSCAN, with TCRdist sequence similarity added in when clustering inside HLA-allele-positive subsets. Repertoires with fewer than 30,000 or more than 120,000 public chains, plus five repertoires with anomalous nucleotide sharing, were excluded from co-occurrence clustering. Not all clones reach the TCRdb copy of this immuneACCESS table, which keeps in-frame sequences only. Checked studies attribute under half of the gap to unresolved V genes and leave the rest unexplained. V and J calls and clone size are copied from that table; D and trimming were computed from the DNA. The sample table records approximately 100,000 clones; roughly 80% of these occur just once. The top ten clones comprise about 1.6% of the sample.

CDR1 and CDR2 are read off the germline V gene (reference sequence) as GTSNPN and SVGIG. V is cut by 0 bases and J by 7 bases, and the space between the germline ends is 13 bases. The CDR3 sequence holds 14 residues, the cysteine and phenylalanine included. Only CDR3 DNA is held: 42 bases, read in frame from base 1. Sequencing was performed on PBMCs. The V gene is TRBV30 and the J gene is TRBJ1-5, and TRBD1 may be the D gene, going by 6 matching bases. The receptor's source is a man over 45 in good health and CMV-seronegative. CDR3 protein: CAWSVVQGGQPQHF. The DNA sequence is given as TGTGCCTGGAGTGTCGTACAGGGAGGGCAGCCCCAGCATTTT. The full variable domain, completed from the reference TRBV30 and TRBJ1-5 proteins outside the CDR3, reads SQTIHQWPATLVQPVGSPLSLECTVEGTSNPNLYWYRQAAGRGLQLLFYSVGIGQISSEVPQNLSASRPQDRQFILSSKKLLLSDSGFYLCAWSVVQGGQPQHFGDGTRLSIL.